The source of this TCR beta chain is a study of shared clonotypes between healthy human individuals (dated by TCRdb to 2018 to 2020). The study in broad terms: A few men and two women, aged 18 to 49 years, made up the cohort. For each donor, CD4 naive and CD4 memory were each given three plates, CD8 naive was given two plates, and CD8 memory was given one plate. Blood TCR repertoires of roughly five healthy adults were deeply sequenced to estimate repertoire size and the extent of clonotype sharing between individuals. Libraries were prepared and TCR repertoires were sequenced by different laboratories using diverse techniques, in order to increase sequencing depth and limit assay-specific biases. Each donor's leukapheresis produced roughly between about 0.9 and 9.5 billion PBMCs.

Here is what the overall study found, with its caveats: Pairwise subsampling indicated that sequencing depth was expected to affect the degree of clonotype sharing among donors. Naive subsets generally had larger estimated clonotype richness than memory subsets. Even with the large sequencing depth, rarefaction of the sorted-subset datasets indicated that sequencing was incomplete. Sampling was limited to blood, and TCR repertoires in tissue likely differ from TCR repertoires in blood. Sharing across a few donors was observed for around 4.8% of naive CD4, 3% to 3.5% of naive CD8, about 2.3% of memory CD4, and around 0.44% of memory CD8 clonotypes. Compared with non-shared clonotypes, the clonotypes found in all four sorted-subset donors had higher generation probabilities. Because the study included only a small number of donors, the genetic and exposure-history diversity represented was limited.

Healthy HIV-negative adults with no recently reported acute infections or vaccinations were included as donors. All donors were Caucasian adults living in Nashville, Tennessee, USA. CD4+ T cells were enriched by magnetic negative selection, after which naive cells were positively selected on CD45RA and the negative fraction was taken as the memory subset. Blood was obtained by leukapheresis, after which PBMCs were separated by Ficoll-Histopaque density gradient centrifugation and cryopreserved in liquid nitrogen vapor phase. Analytical flow cytometry was used to check the purity and quantity of every magnetically sorted T cell population. From each sorted fraction, genomic DNA was isolated and quantified by UV absorbance on a Nanodrop 2000c. Using the deep immunoSEQ assay, TCR CDR3 regions were amplified from genomic DNA by multiplex PCR. For each cell subset, the extracted genomic DNA was distributed evenly across all wells of several immunoSEQ 96-well plates, and each plate served as one replicate. For sorted subsets, 200 to 250 ng of genomic DNA, equivalent to around 31,000 T cell genomes, went into each replicate PCR. Purified libraries were quantified with a Qubit 3.0 fluorometer, sized on a Bioanalyzer 2100, and re-quantified with the KAPA Library Quantification kit. A separate single-read 150-cycle Illumina NextSeq 550 flow cell was used to sequence each immunoSEQ 96-well plate. Processing in the source paper ran as follows. The immunoSEQ output contained only junctional sequences without quality scores, so filtering could not match that applied to full-length reads. Sequences were annotated with PyIR, a Python wrapper for IgBLAST v1.9, and V/J genes and CDR3 were assigned using IMGT germline references. Reads were removed for weak V/J assignments (E-value above 1e-6), missing CDR3, stop codons, out-of-frame junctions, or ambiguous translated residues. A V3J clonotype was defined by an identical inferred V gene, J gene, and CDR3 amino acid sequence. Percentage overlap between repertoires was computed as shared unique clonotypes divided by the size of the smaller repertoire. Repertoire richness was assessed with RTK rarefaction, the Chao1 estimator, and Recon v2.1 estimates of unobserved clonotypes. For all TCRbeta clonotypes obtained by the gDNA method from several donors, generation probabilities were computed with OLGA. TCRdb re-hosts the immuneACCESS table, in-frame sequences only. Its copies lack some clones; in the studies checked, an unresolved V gene accounts for under half of them, and the cause for the rest is not known. V and J calls and clone size come straight from that table; D and trimming were deduced from the DNA. The table for this sample lists just over 2,000,000 clones; roughly 94% of them were counted only once. The ten largest make up more than 0.1% of the sample.

This clone was recorded only once. The specificity of this receptor is unknown. No clone much larger than this one lies a single base away; base qualities are absent. The germline V gene encodes CDR1 LNHDA and CDR2 SQIVND (reference sequence). Germline trimming: 6 bases from V, 1 base from J; junction bases outside gene matches: 5. From its cysteine to its phenylalanine, the CDR3 spans 14 amino acids. Of the read, only the CDR3 DNA is kept; its 42 bases are in frame from base 1. Sequencing was performed on naive CD4+ T cells sorted from blood. Taken with the paper, the label for cell subset or site translates to: CD45RA+ positively selected. The V and J segments used are TRBV19 and TRBJ1-1; 7 junctional bases match TRBD1. This clonotype was obtained from a young man in good health. The CDR3 reads CASSLQGGNTEAFF. The bases read TGTGCCAGTAGCCTTCAGGGGGGGAACACTGAAGCTTTCTTT. The reference TRBV19 and TRBJ1-1 proteins fill in what lies around the CDR3, so the full variable domain reads DGGITQSPKYLFRKEGQNVTLSCEQNLNHDAMYWYRQDPGQGLRLIYYSQIVNDFQKGDIAEGYSVSREKKESFPLTVTSAQKNPTAFYLCASSLQGGNTEAFFGQGTRLTVV.